The TCR beta chain under discussion was sequenced for a study of OX40 agonist ivuxolimab in advanced cancers. About the study: The group had a mean age of around 60 years, ranged from roughly 23 to 79, and was around 82% male. A history of anti-PD-1, anti-PD-L1 or anti-CTLA-4 therapy was acceptable, and about 37% had some.

On this clone itself: Its cognate antigen is unknown.

Germline V CDR1 and CDR2: SGHTS, YDEGEE. The CDR3 has 14 residues. V lost 7 bases and J 0 bases, leaving 11 bases between the germline ends. TCRdb's copy holds only in-frame clones and misses some; the assay was immunoSEQ multiplex PCR. The sample records approximately 60,000 clones, around 80% being singletons. General study results and limits: Expanded clones were, on average, more numerous among CD8+ T cells than CD4+.

The sample in question was CD4+ or CD8+ T cells sorted from blood, obtained in a trial of the OX40 agonist ivuxolimab. The chain joins TRBV5-8 to TRBJ2-4; possible D gene TRBD1, 5 bases. The TCR was taken from an adult with an advanced solid tumor such as melanoma, head and neck, liver or kidney cancer. The CDR3 nucleotides are TGTGCCAGCCTGCAGGGCCTAGCCAAAAACATTCAGTACTTC. Residues: CASLQGLAKNIQYF.